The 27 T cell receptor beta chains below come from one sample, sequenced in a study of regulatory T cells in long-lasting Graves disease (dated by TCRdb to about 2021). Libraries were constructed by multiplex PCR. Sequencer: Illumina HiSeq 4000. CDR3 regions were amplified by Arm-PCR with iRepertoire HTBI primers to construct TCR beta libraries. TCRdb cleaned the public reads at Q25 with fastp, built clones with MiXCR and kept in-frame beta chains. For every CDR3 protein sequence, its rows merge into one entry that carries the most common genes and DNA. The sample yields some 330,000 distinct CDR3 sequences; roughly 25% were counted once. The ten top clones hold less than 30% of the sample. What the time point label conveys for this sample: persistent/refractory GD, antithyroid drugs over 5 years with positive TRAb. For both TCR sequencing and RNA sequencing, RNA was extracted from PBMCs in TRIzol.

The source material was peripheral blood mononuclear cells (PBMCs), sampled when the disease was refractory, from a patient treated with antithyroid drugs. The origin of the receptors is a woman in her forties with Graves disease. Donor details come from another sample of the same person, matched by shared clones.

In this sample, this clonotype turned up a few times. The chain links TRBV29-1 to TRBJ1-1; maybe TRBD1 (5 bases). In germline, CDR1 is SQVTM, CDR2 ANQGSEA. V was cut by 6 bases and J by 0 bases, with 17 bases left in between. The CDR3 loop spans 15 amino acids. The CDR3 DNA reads TGCAGCGTAAATCTAGCGGACACCATGAACACTGAAGCTTTCTTT. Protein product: CSVNLADTMNTEAFF.

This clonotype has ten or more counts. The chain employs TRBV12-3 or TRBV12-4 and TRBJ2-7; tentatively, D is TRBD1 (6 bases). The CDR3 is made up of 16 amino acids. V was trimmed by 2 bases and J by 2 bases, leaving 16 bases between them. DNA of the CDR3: TGTGCCAGCAGTTTATGGGGACAATTAGGCCCCTACGAGCAGTACTTC. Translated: CASSLWGQLGPYEQYF.

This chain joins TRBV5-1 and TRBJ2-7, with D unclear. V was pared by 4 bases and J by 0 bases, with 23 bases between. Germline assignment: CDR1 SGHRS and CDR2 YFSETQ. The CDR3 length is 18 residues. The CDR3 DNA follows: TGCGCCAGCAGCCGAACCCAGAAAACCAGCGTGAGCTCCTACGAGCAGTACTTC. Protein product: CASSRTQKTSVSSYEQYF.

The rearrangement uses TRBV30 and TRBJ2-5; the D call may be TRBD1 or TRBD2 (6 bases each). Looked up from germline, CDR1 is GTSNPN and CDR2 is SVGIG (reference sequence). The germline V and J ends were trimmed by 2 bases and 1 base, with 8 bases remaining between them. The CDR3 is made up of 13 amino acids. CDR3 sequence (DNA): TGTGCCTGGAGTCGGGGGCCCCAAGAGACCCAGTACTTC. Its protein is CAWSRGPQETQYF.

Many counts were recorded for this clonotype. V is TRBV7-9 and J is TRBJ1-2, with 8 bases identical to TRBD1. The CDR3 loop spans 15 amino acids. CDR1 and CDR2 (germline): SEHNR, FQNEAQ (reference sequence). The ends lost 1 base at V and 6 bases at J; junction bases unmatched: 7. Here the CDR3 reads CASSLDWVRGHGYTF. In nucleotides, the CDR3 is TGTGCCAGCAGCTTAGACTGGGTCAGGGGGCATGGCTACACCTTC.

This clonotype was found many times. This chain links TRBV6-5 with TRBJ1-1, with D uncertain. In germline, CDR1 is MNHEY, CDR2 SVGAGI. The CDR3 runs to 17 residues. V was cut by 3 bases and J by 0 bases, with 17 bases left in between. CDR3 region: CASSYVGRGSMNTEAFF. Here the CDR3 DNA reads TGTGCCAGCAGTTATGTAGGCAGAGGGTCCATGAACACTGAAGCTTTCTTT.

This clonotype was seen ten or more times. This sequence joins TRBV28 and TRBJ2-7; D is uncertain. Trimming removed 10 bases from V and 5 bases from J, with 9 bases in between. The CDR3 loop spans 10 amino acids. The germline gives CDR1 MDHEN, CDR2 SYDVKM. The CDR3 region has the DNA TGTGCCACCCTTGGGCACGAGCAGTACTTC. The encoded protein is CATLGHEQYF.

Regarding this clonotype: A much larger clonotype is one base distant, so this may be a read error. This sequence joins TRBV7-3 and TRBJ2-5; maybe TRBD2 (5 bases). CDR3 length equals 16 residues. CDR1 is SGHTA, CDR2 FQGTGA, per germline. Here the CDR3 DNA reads TGTGTCAGCAGCCCCGCATCTGGGCGCGGAGGAGAGACCCAGTACTTC. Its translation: CVSSPASGRGGETQYF.

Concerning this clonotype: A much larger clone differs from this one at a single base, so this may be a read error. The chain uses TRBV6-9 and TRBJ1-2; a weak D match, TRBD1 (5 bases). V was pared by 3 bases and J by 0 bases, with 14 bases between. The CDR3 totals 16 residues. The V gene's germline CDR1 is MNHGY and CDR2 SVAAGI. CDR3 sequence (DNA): TGTGCCAGCAGTTACGGGGGTTCCCCGTCTAACTATGGCTACACCTTC. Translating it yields CASSYGGSPSNYGYTF.

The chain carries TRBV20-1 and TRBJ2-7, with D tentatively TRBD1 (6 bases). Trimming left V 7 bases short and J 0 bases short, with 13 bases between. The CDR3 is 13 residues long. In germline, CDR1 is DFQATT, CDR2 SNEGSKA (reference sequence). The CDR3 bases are TGCAGTGTTCTCCGGGACAACTCCTACGAGCAGTACTTC. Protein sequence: CSVLRDNSYEQYF.

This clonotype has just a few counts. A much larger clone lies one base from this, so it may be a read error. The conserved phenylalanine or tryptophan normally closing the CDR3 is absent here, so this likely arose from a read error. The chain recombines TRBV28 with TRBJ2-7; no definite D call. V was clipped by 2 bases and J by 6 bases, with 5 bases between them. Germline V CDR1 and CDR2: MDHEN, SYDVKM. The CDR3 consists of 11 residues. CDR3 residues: CASSLTAEQYS. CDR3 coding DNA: TGTGCCAGCAGTTTAACAGCCGAGCAGTACTCC.

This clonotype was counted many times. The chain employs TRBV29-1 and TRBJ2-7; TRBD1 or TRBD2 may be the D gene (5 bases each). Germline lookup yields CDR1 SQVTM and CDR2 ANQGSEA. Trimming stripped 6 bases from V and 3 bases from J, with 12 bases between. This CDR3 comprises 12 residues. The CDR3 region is CSVVPGGYEQYF. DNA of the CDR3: TGCAGCGTGGTCCCTGGGGGCTACGAGCAGTACTTC.

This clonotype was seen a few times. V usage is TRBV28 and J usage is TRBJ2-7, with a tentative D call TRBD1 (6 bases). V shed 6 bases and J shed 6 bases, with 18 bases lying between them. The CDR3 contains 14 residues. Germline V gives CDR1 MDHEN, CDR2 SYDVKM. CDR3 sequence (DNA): TGTGCCAGCAGGCCCCTATGGGGGCCTCTCGAGCAGTACTTC. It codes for CASRPLWGPLEQYF.

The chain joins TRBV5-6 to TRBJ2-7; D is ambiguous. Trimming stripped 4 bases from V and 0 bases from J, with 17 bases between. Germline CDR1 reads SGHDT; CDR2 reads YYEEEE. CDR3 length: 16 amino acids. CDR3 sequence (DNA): TGTGCCAGCAGCCAGGATGGGAACGGCGACTCCTACGAGCAGTACTTC. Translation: CASSQDGNGDSYEQYF.

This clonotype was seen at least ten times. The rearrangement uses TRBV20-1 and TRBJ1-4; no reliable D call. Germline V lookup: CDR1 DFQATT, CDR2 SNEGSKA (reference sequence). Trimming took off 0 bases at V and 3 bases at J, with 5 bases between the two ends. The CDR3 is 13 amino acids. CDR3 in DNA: TGCAGTGCTAGAGAGGAGGCTAATGAAAAACTGTTTTTT. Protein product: CSAREEANEKLFF.

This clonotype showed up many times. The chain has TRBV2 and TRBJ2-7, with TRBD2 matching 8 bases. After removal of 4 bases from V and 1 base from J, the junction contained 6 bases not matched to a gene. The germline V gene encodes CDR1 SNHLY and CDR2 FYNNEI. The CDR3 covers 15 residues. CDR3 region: CASSGVAGYSYEQYF. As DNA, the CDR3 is TGTGCCAGCAGTGGGGTAGCGGGGTATTCCTACGAGCAGTACTTC.

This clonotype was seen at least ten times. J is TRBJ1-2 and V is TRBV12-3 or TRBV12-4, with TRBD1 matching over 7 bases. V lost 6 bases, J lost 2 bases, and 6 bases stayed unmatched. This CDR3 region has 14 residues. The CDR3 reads CASSTTGFNYGYTF. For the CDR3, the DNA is TGTGCCAGCAGCACGACAGGGTTCAACTATGGCTACACCTTC.

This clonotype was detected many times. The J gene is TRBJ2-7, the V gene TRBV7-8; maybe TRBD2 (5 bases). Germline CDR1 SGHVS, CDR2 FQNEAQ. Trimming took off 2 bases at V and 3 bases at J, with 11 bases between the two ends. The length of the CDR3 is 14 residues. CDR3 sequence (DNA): TGTGCCAGCAGCTTAAAATTAGGAGGCTACGAGCAGTACTTC. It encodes CASSLKLGGYEQYF.

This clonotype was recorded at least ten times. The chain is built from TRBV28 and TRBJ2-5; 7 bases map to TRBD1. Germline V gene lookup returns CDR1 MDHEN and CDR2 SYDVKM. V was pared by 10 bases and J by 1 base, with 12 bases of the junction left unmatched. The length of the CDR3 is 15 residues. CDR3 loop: CATAEPGQLQETQYF. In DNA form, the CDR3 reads TGTGCCACCGCCGAGCCGGGACAGCTCCAAGAGACCCAGTACTTC.

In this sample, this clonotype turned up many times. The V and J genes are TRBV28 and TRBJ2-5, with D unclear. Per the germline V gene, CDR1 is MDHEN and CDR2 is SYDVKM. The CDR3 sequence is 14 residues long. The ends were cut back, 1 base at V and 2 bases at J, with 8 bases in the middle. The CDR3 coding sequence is TGTGCCAGCAGTTTATATGACGGGCAAGAGACCCAGTACTTC. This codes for CASSLYDGQETQYF.

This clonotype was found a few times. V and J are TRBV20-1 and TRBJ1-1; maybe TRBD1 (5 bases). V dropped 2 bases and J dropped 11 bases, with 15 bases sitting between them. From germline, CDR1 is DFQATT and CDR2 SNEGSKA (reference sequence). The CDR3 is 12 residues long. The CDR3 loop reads CSARKPGHSAFF. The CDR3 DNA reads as TGCAGTGCTAGAAAACCCGGACATTCGGCTTTCTTT.

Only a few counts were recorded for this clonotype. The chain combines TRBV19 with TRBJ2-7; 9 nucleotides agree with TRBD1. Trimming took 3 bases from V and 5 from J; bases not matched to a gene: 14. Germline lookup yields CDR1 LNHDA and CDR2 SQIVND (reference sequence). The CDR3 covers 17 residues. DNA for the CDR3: TGTGCCAGTAGTATTTCTCCCCTTGGGACAGGGCGAGACGAGCAGTACTTC. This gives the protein CASSISPLGTGRDEQYF.

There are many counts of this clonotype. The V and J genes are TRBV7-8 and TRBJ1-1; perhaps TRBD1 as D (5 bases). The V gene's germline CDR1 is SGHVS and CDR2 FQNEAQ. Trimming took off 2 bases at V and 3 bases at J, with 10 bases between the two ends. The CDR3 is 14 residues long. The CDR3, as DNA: TGTGCCAGCAGCTTAACCGGACAAGACACTGAAGCTTTCTTT. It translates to CASSLTGQDTEAFF.

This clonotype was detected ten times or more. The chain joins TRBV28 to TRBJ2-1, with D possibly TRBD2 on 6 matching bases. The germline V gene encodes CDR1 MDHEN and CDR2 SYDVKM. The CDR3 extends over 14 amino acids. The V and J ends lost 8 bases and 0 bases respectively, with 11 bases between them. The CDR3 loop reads CASEGGISYNEQFF. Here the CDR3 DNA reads TGTGCCAGCGAAGGAGGGATCTCCTACAATGAGCAGTTCTTC.

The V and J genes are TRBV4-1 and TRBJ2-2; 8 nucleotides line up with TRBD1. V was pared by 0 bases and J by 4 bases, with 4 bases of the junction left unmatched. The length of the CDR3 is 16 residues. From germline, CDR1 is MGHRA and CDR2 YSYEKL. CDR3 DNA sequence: TGCGCCAGCAGCCAAGATACCAGGGGGCGCACCGGGGAGCTGTTTTTT. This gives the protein CASSQDTRGRTGELFF.

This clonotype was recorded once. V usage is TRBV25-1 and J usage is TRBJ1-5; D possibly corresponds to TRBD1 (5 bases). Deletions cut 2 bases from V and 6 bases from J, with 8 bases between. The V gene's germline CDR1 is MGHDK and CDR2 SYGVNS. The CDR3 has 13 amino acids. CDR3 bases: TGTGCCAGCAGTGAAATCGGGGCTCAGCCCCAGCATTTT. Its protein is CASSEIGAQPQHF.

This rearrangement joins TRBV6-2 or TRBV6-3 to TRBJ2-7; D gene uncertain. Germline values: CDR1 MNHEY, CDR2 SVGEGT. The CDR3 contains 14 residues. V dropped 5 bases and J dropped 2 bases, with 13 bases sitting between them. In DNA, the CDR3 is TGTGCCAGCAGTGAACGGGCCGATACCTACGAGCAGTACTTC. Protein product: CASSERADTYEQYF.